This record concerns one TCR beta chain sequence. RNA transcripts yielded amplified TCR beta CDR3 regions. The HTBI primer set was used in a first-round RT-PCR of the TCR CDR3. TCRdb itself ran the multiplex PCR reads through MiXCR, one entry per CDR3 protein. This sample has about 350,000 distinct CDR3 sequences, with about 14% found just once. The source of the sample is a study of T cells in Graves' hyperthyroidism and ophthalmopathy. Study in general: Peripheral blood was collected at initial diagnosis, before any treatment.

Germline CDR1 is SEHNR and CDR2 is FQNEAQ (reference sequence). With 3 bases clipped from V and 4 bases from J, the junction kept 8 bases outside the gene matches. CDR3 length: 16 residues. The source is a woman in her thirties with Graves' hyperthyroidism. The chain carries TRBV7-9 and TRBJ1-3, with 8 positions matching TRBD1. What was sequenced was blood. The CDR3 bases are TGTGCCAGCAGCTTCCAGGACAGGGTTTTCGGAAACACCATATATTTT. This gives the protein CASSFQDRVFGNTIYF.